These 12 T cell receptor beta chains were all obtained from the same sample, sequenced in a study of blood T cell repertoires in COVID-19. Clones were read by immunoSEQ multiplex PCR, and TCRdb kept only the in-frame ones, dropping some. The sample has about 160,000 clones, around 85% seen once. The specimen was peripheral blood. The receptors here all came from a man between 60 and 75 years old who had recovered from COVID-19.

The V call is TRBV27, the J call TRBJ2-2; 8 bases line up with TRBD1. Germline CDR1 is MNHEY and CDR2 is SMNVEV (reference sequence). Germline trimming cut 4 bases from V and 1 base from J; bases unmatched to any gene: 5. The CDR3 spans 16 residues. CDR3 loop: CASSSLGTGNTGELFF. DNA of the CDR3: TGTGCCAGCAGTTCCCTAGGGACAGGGAACACCGGGGAGCTGTTTTTT.

The J gene is TRBJ2-1, the V gene TRBV7-9; 9 nucleotides line up with TRBD2. V shed 6 bases and J 9 bases; nucleotides not matched to a gene: 9. This CDR3 is 14 amino acids long. CDR1 SEHNR and CDR2 FQNEAQ come from the germline V gene (reference sequence). The CDR3, as DNA: TGTGCCAGCAGTCGCGGCGGGGGGGCTCTTGAGCAGTTCTTC. This translates into CASSRGGGALEQFF.

The chain recombines TRBV21-1 with TRBJ1-2; the DNA was not used to check the table's D call, TRBD1. TRBV21-1 constitutes a pseudogene. The CDR3 spans 14 residues. The CDR3 protein is CASSKEGLSCGYTF. The CDR3, as DNA: TGTGCCAGCAGCAAAGAGGGGCTTTCTTGCGGCTACACCTTC.

The chain combines TRBV15 with TRBJ1-1; D may be TRBD1 (5 bases). V shed 0 bases and J shed 10 bases, with 15 bases lying between them. Germline lookup yields CDR1 LNHNV and CDR2 YYDKDF (reference sequence). The CDR3 sequence is 14 residues long. This chain's CDR3 is CATSRDPQTGLAFF. DNA for the CDR3: TGTGCCACCAGCAGAGATCCGCAAACAGGTCTAGCTTTCTTT.

The chain recombines TRBV7-9 with TRBJ2-3; D ambiguous. V lost 4 bases to trimming and J lost 0 bases, with 8 bases between them. CDR1 is SEHNR and CDR2 is FQNEAQ in the germline V gene (reference sequence). The CDR3 totals 14 residues. The CDR3 coding sequence is TGTGCCAGCAGCTCTTCGCGGAGCACAGATACGCAGTATTTT. Protein sequence: CASSSSRSTDTQYF.

This rearrangement joins TRBV5-1 to TRBJ2-1, with TRBD1 matching 10 bases. Germline V gene sequence: CDR1 SGHRS, CDR2 YFSETQ. Trimming cost V 4 bases and J 4 bases; bases outside gene matches: 5. The CDR3 is 15 amino acids. The CDR3 nucleotides are TGCGCCAGCAGCGTCGGGACAGGGGATTACAATGAGCAGTTCTTC. Its translation: CASSVGTGDYNEQFF. Full variable domain (remainder filled in from reference TRBV5-1 and TRBJ2-1): KAGVTQTPRYLIKTRGQQVTLSCSPISGHRSVSWYQQTPGQGLQFLFEYFSETQRNKGNFPGRFSGRQFSNSRSEMNVSTLELGDSALYLCASSVGTGDYNEQFFGPGTRLTVL.

The rearrangement joins TRBV7-2 to TRBJ2-3; the D gene is possibly TRBD1 (6 bases). The CDR3 runs to 18 residues. From germline, CDR1 is SGHTA and CDR2 FQGNSA. The germline V and J ends were trimmed by 1 base and 0 bases, with 17 bases remaining between them. The CDR3 DNA sequence: TGTGCCAGCAGCTTAGGCCTACAGGGTCCTACTAGCACAGATACGCAGTATTTT. This codes for CASSLGLQGPTSTDTQYF.

This clone was observed a few times. The chain combines TRBV25-1 with TRBJ1-2; D not resolved. CDR1 and CDR2 from the germline V gene are MGHDK and SYGVNS. V gave up 3 bases and J gave up 8 bases, with 13 bases separating them. The CDR3 is 13 amino acids. The chain's CDR3 is CASSDGTGFGYTF. The CDR3 region has the DNA TGTGCCAGCAGTGATGGCACGGGGTTCGGCTACACCTTC.

J is TRBJ2-5 and V is TRBV9; D might be TRBD2 (7 bases). The germline CDR1 and CDR2 sequences are SGDLS and YYNGEE. The length of the CDR3 is 15 residues. V lost 0 bases and J 5 bases, leaving 14 bases between the germline ends. CDR3 coding DNA: TGTGCCAGCAGCGTAGCCGGGGGGCGGGTTGAGACCCAGTACTTC. The encoded protein is CASSVAGGRVETQYF.

This clone was recorded once. This chain connects TRBV18 to TRBJ2-6; D not certain. This CDR3 has 14 amino acids. From germline, CDR1 is KGHSH and CDR2 LQKENI. V was cut by 3 bases and J by 4 bases, with 7 bases left in between. CDR3 nucleotides: TGTGCCAGCTCACCGACCGGGGGGGCCAACGTCCTGACTTTC. Encoded protein: CASSPTGGANVLTF.

The gene calls are TRBV6-2 or TRBV6-3 and TRBJ1-5; 10 nucleotides agree with TRBD1. With 6 bases clipped from V and 5 bases from J, the junction kept 4 bases outside the gene matches. The CDR3 has 14 residues. Germline loops: CDR1 MNHEY, CDR2 SVGEGT. This chain's CDR3 is CASSGQGVYQPQHF. DNA of the CDR3: TGTGCCAGCAGCGGACAGGGGGTTTATCAGCCCCAGCATTTT.

The chain employs TRBV6-5 and TRBJ1-1; 10 bases match TRBD1. J gave up 8 bases and V 2 bases, and 8 bases lay outside the gene matches. Germline V CDR1 and CDR2: MNHEY, SVGAGI. There are 15 residues in the CDR3. CDR3 amino acids: CASSYTGQGRGEAFF. As DNA, the CDR3 is TGTGCCAGCAGTTACACGGGACAGGGGCGAGGGGAAGCTTTCTTT.